This T cell receptor beta chain emerged from a study of cytomegalovirus exposure and HLA in healthy donors. The CDR3 consists of 15 residues. V gave up 3 bases and J gave up 0 bases, with 9 bases separating them. Germline CDR1 is GTSNPN and CDR2 is SVGIG (reference sequence). The PCR ran on 60 Vbeta and 13 Jbeta primers. Profiled with immunoSEQ multiplex PCR; TCRdb holds only in-frame clones, not every one. Seen here are around 99,000 clones, roughly 70% observed once, and the top ten hold approximately 8%. The clonotype comes from a man aged 40-49 years in good health and CMV-seronegative. Sequencing was carried out using PBMCs. The genes are TRBV30 and TRBJ2-6; the D gene is possibly TRBD2 (6 bases). The DNA for the CDR3 is TGTGCCTGGAGGGAGGGAGTCTCTGGGGCCAACGTCCTGACTTTC. Protein: CAWREGVSGANVLTF.